A single sample gave rise to the 8 T cell receptor beta chains below, sequenced in a study of shared clonotypes between healthy human individuals. TCRdb keeps only in-frame clones here, not all; method: immunoSEQ multiplex PCR. Found here are under 2,000,000 clones, roughly 95% of them singletons; the top ten hold 0.95% to 1.5%. Naive-designated CD8 cells lacked CD45RO, were positively enriched for CCR7, and omitted terminally differentiated effector memory CD45RA+ cells. Sequenced: naive CD8+ T cells sorted from blood. These TCRs come from a young man in good health.

The chain uses TRBV2 and TRBJ2-7; D is unresolved. The CDR3 has 13 residues. Germline CDR1 reads SNHLY; CDR2 reads FYNNEI. V was cut by 4 bases and J by 0 bases, with 7 bases left in between. The CDR3 DNA reads as TGTGCCAGCAGTGCCGGGTTCTCCTACGAGCAGTACTTC. Translated: CASSAGFSYEQYF.

The genes are TRBV11-2 and TRBJ1-6; 7 bases are shared with TRBD1. The V gene's germline CDR1 is SGHAT and CDR2 FQNNGV. The CDR3 runs 16 residues. V trimming: 1 base; J trimming: 10 bases; junction bases outside the gene matches: 10. For the CDR3, the DNA is TGTGCCAGCAGCTTAGGGGTAGGGGGCTTTTGGTCACCCCTCCACTTT. It is translated as CASSLGVGGFWSPLHF.

Points on this clone: The sample holds other DNA sequences that translate to the same CDR3. This rearrangement joins TRBV30 to TRBJ2-2; 7 bases align to TRBD2. From germline, CDR1 is GTSNPN and CDR2 SVGIG (reference sequence). V was clipped by 2 bases and J by 2 bases; unmatched bases: 5. The CDR3 contains 15 residues. CDR3 in amino acids: CAWSSGTTNTGELFF. The CDR3 nucleotides are TGTGCCTGGAGTTCCGGGACTACCAACACCGGGGAGCTGTTTTTT.

About this clone itself: One end of the junction fails to match germline, which may point to a read error. The chain couples TRBV7-7 to TRBJ2-5, with TRBD1 as a possible D gene (7 bases). The CDR3 has 16 amino acids. The germline CDR1 and CDR2 sequences are SSHAT and FNYEAQ (reference sequence). CDR3 in DNA: TGTGCTAGCAGCTTACTAGCCGGGACAGCGAAAGAGACCCAGTACTTC. Translation: CASSLLAGTAKETQYF. Full variable domain (rest looked up from reference TRBV7-7 and TRBJ2-5): GAGVSQSPRYKVTKRGQDVTLRCDPISSHATLYWYQQALGQGPEFLTYFNYEAQPDKSGLPSDRFSAERPEGSISTLTIQRTEQRDSAMYRCASSLLAGTAKETQYFGPGTRLLVL.

V usage is TRBV7-2 and J usage is TRBJ2-3, with TRBD2 as a possible D gene (5 bases). Per the germline V gene, CDR1 is SGHTA and CDR2 is FQGNSA. CDR3 size: 14 residues. The ends were cut back, 5 bases at V and 2 bases at J, with 11 bases in the middle. For the CDR3, the DNA is TGTGCCAGCAGCCCAGGACTTTTCACAGATACGCAGTATTTT. It encodes CASSPGLFTDTQYF.

This chain connects TRBV18 to TRBJ2-1; a possible D gene is TRBD2 (7 bases). The CDR3 totals 14 residues. The germline gives CDR1 KGHSH, CDR2 LQKENI. V was clipped by 3 bases and J by 8 bases, with 14 bases between them. This chain's CDR3 is CASSPRGRGDEQFF. CDR3 bases: TGTGCCAGCTCACCGCGGGGGCGCGGGGATGAGCAGTTCTTC.

The chain links TRBV7-2 to TRBJ2-3; D call uncertain. V was clipped by 4 bases and J by 0 bases, with 17 bases between them. CDR3 length: 17 amino acids. Germline V gives CDR1 SGHTA, CDR2 FQGNSA. In DNA, the CDR3 is TGTGCCAGCAGCTGGGGATGGACGGAGAGGAGCACAGATACGCAGTATTTT. Translation gives CASSWGWTERSTDTQYF.

The genes are TRBV5-4 and TRBJ2-7; 8 nucleotides line up with TRBD1. The CDR3 has 14 residues. The germline V gene has CDR1 SGHNT and CDR2 YYREEE (reference sequence). With 4 bases clipped from V and 4 bases from J, the junction kept 7 bases outside the gene matches. In DNA form, the CDR3 reads TGTGCCAGCAGCATACGGACAGGGAGTTACGAGCAGTACTTC. It codes for CASSIRTGSYEQYF.